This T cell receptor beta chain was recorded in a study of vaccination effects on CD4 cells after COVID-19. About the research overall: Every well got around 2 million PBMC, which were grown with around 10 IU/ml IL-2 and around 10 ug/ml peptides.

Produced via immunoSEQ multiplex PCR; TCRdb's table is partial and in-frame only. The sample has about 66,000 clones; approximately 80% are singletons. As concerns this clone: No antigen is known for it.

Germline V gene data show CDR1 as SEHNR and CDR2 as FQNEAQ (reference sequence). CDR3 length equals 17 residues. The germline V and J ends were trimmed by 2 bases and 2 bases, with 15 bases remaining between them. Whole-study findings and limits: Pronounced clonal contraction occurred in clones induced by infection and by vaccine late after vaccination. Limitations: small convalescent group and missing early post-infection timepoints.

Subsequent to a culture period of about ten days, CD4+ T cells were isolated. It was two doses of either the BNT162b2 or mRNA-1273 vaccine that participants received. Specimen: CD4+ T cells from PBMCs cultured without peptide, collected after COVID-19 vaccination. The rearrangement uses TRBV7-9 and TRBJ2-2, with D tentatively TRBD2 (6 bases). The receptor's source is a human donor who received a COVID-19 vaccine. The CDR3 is CASSLKGRGPNTGELFF. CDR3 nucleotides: TGTGCCAGCAGCTTAAAGGGGCGGGGACCTAACACCGGGGAGCTGTTTTTT.